Listed here are 6 T cell receptor beta chains from one sample, sequenced in a study of OX40 agonist ivuxolimab in advanced cancers. Clones were sequenced by immunoSEQ multiplex PCR, and TCRdb holds only the in-frame ones, with some missing. The sample lists 50,000 to 65,000 clones, 81% seen once, with 1% in the top ten. The sample here was CD4+ or CD8+ T cells sorted from blood, taken in a trial of the OX40 agonist ivuxolimab. The receptor source for this set is an adult with an advanced solid tumor such as melanoma, head and neck, liver or kidney cancer.

The V gene is TRBV19, the J gene TRBJ1-2; 8 nucleotides agree with TRBD1. Germline CDR1 reads LNHDA; CDR2 reads SQIVND (reference sequence). The CDR3 contains 15 residues. V shed 3 bases, J shed 5 bases, and the junction held 8 bases outside the gene matches. CDR3 sequence reads: CASSIPQGAGYGYTF. In DNA form, the CDR3 reads TGTGCCAGTAGTATTCCGCAGGGGGCAGGTTATGGCTACACCTTC.

J is TRBJ1-4 and V is TRBV25-1, with D unresolved. CDR3 size: 13 residues. Germline V gene lookup returns CDR1 MGHDK and CDR2 SYGVNS. V shed 4 bases and J shed 6 bases, with 9 bases lying between them. In nucleotides, the CDR3 is TGTGCCAGCAGTGTTCACGGATATGAAAAACTGTTTTTT. Translated: CASSVHGYEKLFF.

This chain uses TRBV5-1 with TRBJ1-2, with D perhaps matching TRBD1 (5 bases). V dropped 0 bases and J dropped 5 bases, with 11 bases sitting between them. Germline V gene data show CDR1 as SGHRS and CDR2 as YFSETQ. The CDR3 runs 14 residues. The CDR3 DNA sequence: TGCGCCAGCAGCTTGGGGGGCCGCGATTATGGCTACACCTTC. Amino acid sequence: CASSLGGRDYGYTF.

The genes are TRBV10-2 and TRBJ1-5; D remains ambiguous. The germline V and J ends were trimmed by 4 bases and 4 bases, with 5 bases remaining between them. Germline assignment: CDR1 WSHSY and CDR2 SAAADI. The length of the CDR3 is 12 residues. The CDR3 region has the DNA TGCGCCAGCAGTGCCCAAAATCAGCCCCAGCATTTT. It specifies CASSAQNQPQHF.

This clone has a handful of counts. V is TRBV10-1 and J is TRBJ1-1; D may be TRBD1 (5 bases). The CDR3 runs to 15 residues. The V end lost 4 bases, the J end lost 0 bases, and 12 bases lay between the germline ends. Germline V gene sequence: CDR1 WNHNN, CDR2 SYGVQD (reference sequence). As DNA, the CDR3 is TGCGCCAGCAGTGGGGACCTACCCTTGAACACTGAAGCTTTCTTT. Protein product: CASSGDLPLNTEAFF.

The chain carries TRBV7-2 and TRBJ2-2; a possible D gene is TRBD2 (6 bases). Trimming left V 5 bases short and J 1 base short, with 17 bases between. Germline-derived CDR1 and CDR2 are SGHTA and FQGNSA. The CDR3 loop spans 17 amino acids. In DNA form, the CDR3 reads TGTGCCAGCAGCAAATACCCTGGGCGGGGGAACACCGGGGAGCTGTTTTTT. Residues: CASSKYPGRGNTGELFF.